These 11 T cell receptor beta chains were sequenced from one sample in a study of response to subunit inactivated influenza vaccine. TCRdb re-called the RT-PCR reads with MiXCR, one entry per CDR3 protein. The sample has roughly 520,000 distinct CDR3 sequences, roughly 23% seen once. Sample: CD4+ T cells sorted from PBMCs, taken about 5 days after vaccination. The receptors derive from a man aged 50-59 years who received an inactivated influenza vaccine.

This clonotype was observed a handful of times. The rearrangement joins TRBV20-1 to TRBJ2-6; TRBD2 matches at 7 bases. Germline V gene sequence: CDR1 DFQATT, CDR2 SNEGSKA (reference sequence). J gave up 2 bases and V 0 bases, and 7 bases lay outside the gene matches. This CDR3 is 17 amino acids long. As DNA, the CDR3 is TGCAGTGCTAGAGATGGGAGGGCAATCGCTGGGGCCAACGTCCTGACTTTC. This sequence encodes CSARDGRAIAGANVLTF.

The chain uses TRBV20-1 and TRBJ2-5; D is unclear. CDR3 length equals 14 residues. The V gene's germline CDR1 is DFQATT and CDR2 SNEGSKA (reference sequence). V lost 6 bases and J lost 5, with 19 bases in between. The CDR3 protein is CSAPDVAGLETQYF. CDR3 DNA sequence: TGCAGTGCACCGGACGTAGCCGGTCTCGAGACCCAGTACTTC.

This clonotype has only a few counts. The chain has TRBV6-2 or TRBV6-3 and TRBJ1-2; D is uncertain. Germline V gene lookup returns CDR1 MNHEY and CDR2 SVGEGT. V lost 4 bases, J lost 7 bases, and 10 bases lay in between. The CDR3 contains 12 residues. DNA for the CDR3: TGTGCCAGCAGTTTTGCCGGGATTGGCTACACCTTC. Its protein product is CASSFAGIGYTF.

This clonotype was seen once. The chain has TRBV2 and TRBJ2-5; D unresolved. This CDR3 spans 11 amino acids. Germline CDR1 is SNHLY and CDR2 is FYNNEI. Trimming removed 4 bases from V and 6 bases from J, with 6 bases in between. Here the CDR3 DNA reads TGTGCCAGCAGTGTCTCTAAGACCCAGTACTTC. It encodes CASSVSKTQYF.

The CDR3 loop reads CASSHAIGGQYTDTQYF. CDR3 in DNA: TGCGCCAGCAGCCATGCAATAGGGGGACAGTACACAGATACGCAGTATTTT. The V gene is TRBV4-3, the J gene TRBJ2-3, with TRBD1 matching 7 bases. The germline V gene encodes CDR1 LGHNA and CDR2 YSLEER. This CDR3 has 17 residues. Trimming removed 3 bases from V and 2 bases from J; junction bases left unmatched: 11.

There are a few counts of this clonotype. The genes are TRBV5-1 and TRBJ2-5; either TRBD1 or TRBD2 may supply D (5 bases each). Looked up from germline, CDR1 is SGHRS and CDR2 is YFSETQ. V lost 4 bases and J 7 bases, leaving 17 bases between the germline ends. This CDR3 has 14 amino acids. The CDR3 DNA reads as TGCGCCAGCAGCCCGGGGCAGGACCTGGGGACCCAGTACTTC. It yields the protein CASSPGQDLGTQYF. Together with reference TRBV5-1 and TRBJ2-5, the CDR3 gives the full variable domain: KAGVTQTPRYLIKTRGQQVTLSCSPISGHRSVSWYQQTPGQGLQFLFEYFSETQRNKGNFPGRFSGRQFSNSRSEMNVSTLELGDSALYLCASSPGQDLGTQYFGPGTRLLVL.

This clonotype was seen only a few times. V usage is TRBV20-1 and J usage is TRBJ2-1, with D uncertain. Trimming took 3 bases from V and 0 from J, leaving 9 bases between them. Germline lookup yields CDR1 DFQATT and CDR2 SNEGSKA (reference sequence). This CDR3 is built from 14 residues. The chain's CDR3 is CSARSQDSYNEQFF. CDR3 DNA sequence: TGCAGTGCTAGGAGTCAGGACTCCTACAATGAGCAGTTCTTC.

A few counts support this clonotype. DNA of the CDR3: TGTGCCGTTAAGCGGGAGGGCAGTGAAAACATTCAGTACTTC. Its protein product is CAVKREGSENIQYF. J is TRBJ2-4 and V is TRBV10-3, with TRBD2 identical over 10 bases. Germline-derived CDR1 and CDR2 are ENHRY and SYGVKD. J was trimmed by 5 bases and V by 11 bases; bases with no gene match: 9. This CDR3 comprises 14 residues.

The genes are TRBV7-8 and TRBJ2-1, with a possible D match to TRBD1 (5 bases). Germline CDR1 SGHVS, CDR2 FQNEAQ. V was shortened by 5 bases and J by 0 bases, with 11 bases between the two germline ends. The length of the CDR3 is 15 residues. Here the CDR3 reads CASSVRGGSYNEQFF. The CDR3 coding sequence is TGTGCCAGCAGCGTAAGGGGCGGCTCCTACAATGAGCAGTTCTTC.

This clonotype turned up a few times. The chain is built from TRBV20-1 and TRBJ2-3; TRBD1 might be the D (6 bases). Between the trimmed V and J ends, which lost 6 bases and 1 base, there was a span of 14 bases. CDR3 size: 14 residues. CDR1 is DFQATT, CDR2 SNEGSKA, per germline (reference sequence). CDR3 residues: CSAHRVVGTDTQYF. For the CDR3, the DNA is TGCAGTGCCCACAGGGTAGTGGGCACAGATACGCAGTATTTT.

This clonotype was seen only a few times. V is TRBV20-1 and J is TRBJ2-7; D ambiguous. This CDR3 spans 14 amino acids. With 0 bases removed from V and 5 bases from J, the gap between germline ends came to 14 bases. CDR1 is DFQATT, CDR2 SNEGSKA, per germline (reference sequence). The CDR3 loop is CSAREGPNLDEQYF. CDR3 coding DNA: TGCAGTGCTAGAGAGGGTCCTAACTTGGACGAGCAGTACTTC.